Each of the 32 T cell receptor beta chains below was sequenced from the same sample in a study of T cell changes during pregnancy in multiple sclerosis. Using immunoSEQ multiplex PCR, the repertoire was profiled, and TCRdb retains in-frame clones only, with some absent. The sample lists more than 45,000 clones, approximately 90% occurring once. The sample in question was CD4+ T cells from peripheral blood mononuclear cells, obtained after pregnancy. The source is a female donor with multiple sclerosis, enrolled in a pregnancy study.

This clone appeared a single time. V usage is TRBV6-1 and J usage is TRBJ1-5, with 8 bases aligning to TRBD1. Germline V CDR1 and CDR2: MNHNS, SASEGT. The CDR3 extends over 14 amino acids. V shed 8 bases, J shed 3 bases, and the junction held 6 bases outside the gene matches. DNA for the CDR3: TGTGCCAGCCGAACGGGACAGGCCAATCAGCCCCAGCATTTT. As protein: CASRTGQANQPQHF.

This rearrangement joins TRBV5-1 to TRBJ2-1; 9 bases are a match to TRBD2. Trimming at V came to 1 base and at J to 9 bases, leaving 8 bases not matched to a gene. This CDR3 has 15 residues. Germline CDR1 reads SGHRS; CDR2 reads YFSETQ. CDR3 in amino acids: CASSLRLAGSGEQFF. The CDR3 DNA reads as TGCGCCAGCAGCTTGAGGCTAGCGGGAAGTGGTGAGCAGTTCTTC.

This clone was observed a handful of times. CDR3 sequence reads: CASSQGRTPPYEQYF. The DNA of the CDR3 is TGTGCCAGCAGCCAAGGGAGGACGCCCCCTTACGAGCAGTACTTC. The chain has TRBV7-8 and TRBJ2-7, with D perhaps TRBD2 (6 bases). The CDR3 loop spans 15 amino acids. From germline, CDR1 is SGHVS and CDR2 FQNEAQ. With 5 bases removed from V and 4 bases from J, the gap between germline ends came to 18 bases.

This sequence joins TRBV7-8 and TRBJ2-5; TRBD1 matches 8 bases. V was clipped by 3 bases and J by 2 bases; unmatched bases: 2. Per germline, CDR1 SGHVS and CDR2 FQNEAQ. The CDR3 sequence is 14 residues long. The CDR3 sequence is CASSLGQAQETQYF. In DNA form, the CDR3 reads TGTGCCAGCAGCTTGGGACAGGCGCAAGAGACCCAGTACTTC.

The chain employs TRBV19 and TRBJ2-3, with TRBD2 as a possible D gene (6 bases). Germline values: CDR1 LNHDA, CDR2 SQIVND (reference sequence). The V and J ends lost 8 bases and 2 bases respectively, with 20 bases between them. The CDR3 contains 16 residues. The CDR3 is CASQLRGSSPTDTQYF. Written as DNA, the CDR3 is TGTGCCAGTCAGCTGCGGGGCAGCTCCCCCACAGATACGCAGTATTTT. Combining the CDR3 with reference TRBV19 and TRBJ2-3 gives the whole variable domain DGGITQSPKYLFRKEGQNVTLSCEQNLNHDAMYWYRQDPGQGLRLIYYSQIVNDFQKGDIAEGYSVSREKKESFPLTVTSAQKNPTAFYLCASQLRGSSPTDTQYFGPGTRLTVL.

V and J are TRBV5-4 and TRBJ2-7; D is ambiguous. From germline, CDR1 is SGHNT and CDR2 YYREEE (reference sequence). The V end was cut by 5 bases, the J end by 7 bases, with 22 bases between. The CDR3 loop spans 15 amino acids. CDR3 loop: CASSDLRQSTREQYF. The CDR3 DNA reads TGTGCCAGCAGTGACTTAAGGCAGTCCACCCGGGAGCAGTACTTC. The entire variable domain, with the rest obtained from reference TRBV5-4 and TRBJ2-7, is as follows: ETGVTQSPTHLIKTRGQQVTLRCSSQSGHNTVSWYQQALGQGPQFIFQYYREEENGRGNFPPRFSGLQFPNYSSELNVNALELDDSALYLCASSDLRQSTREQYFGPGTRLTVT.

This clone showed up just once. The chain couples TRBV11-3 to TRBJ2-1; no reliable D call. Germline lookup yields CDR1 SGHNT and CDR2 YENEEA. The ends were cut back, 4 bases at V and 0 bases at J, with 10 bases in the middle. The CDR3 contains 15 residues. The CDR3 nucleotides read TGTGCCAGCAGCTCCATGGAGAGCTCCTACAATGAGCAGTTCTTC. Protein product: CASSSMESSYNEQFF.

This clone was observed once. The gene calls are TRBV27 and TRBJ1-6; tentatively, D is TRBD1 (6 bases). Deletions cut 5 bases from V and 6 bases from J, with 14 bases between. Looked up from germline, CDR1 is MNHEY and CDR2 is SMNVEV (reference sequence). The CDR3 totals 15 residues. CDR3 loop: CASSLGQFVNSPLHF. Written as DNA, the CDR3 is TGTGCCAGCAGTCTCGGACAGTTTGTTAATTCACCCCTCCACTTT.

This chain links TRBV5-4 with TRBJ2-2; 8 nucleotides agree with TRBD2. Trimming cost V 2 bases and J 5 bases; bases outside gene matches: 5. Germline V gene data show CDR1 as SGHNT and CDR2 as YYREEE (reference sequence). The CDR3 consists of 15 residues. The CDR3, as DNA: TGTGCCAGCAGCTTAGACGGGAGGGTAACCGGGGAGCTGTTTTTT. It encodes CASSLDGRVTGELFF.

V usage is TRBV2 and J usage is TRBJ1-5, with 7 bases fitting TRBD1. The CDR3 extends over 14 amino acids. V dropped 1 base and J dropped 8; count of bases not matched to a gene: 5. The V gene's germline CDR1 is SNHLY and CDR2 FYNNEI. CDR3: CASSEGDRVKPQHF. CDR3 in DNA: TGTGCCAGCAGTGAAGGTGACAGGGTTAAGCCCCAGCATTTT. The full variable domain, with the rest looked up from reference TRBV2 and TRBJ1-5, is EPEVTQTPSHQVTQMGQEVILRCVPISNHLYFYWYRQILGQKVEFLVSFYNNEISEKSEIFDDQFSVERPDGSNFTLKIRSTKLEDSAMYFCASSEGDRVKPQHFGDGTRLSIL.

The genes are TRBV4-1 and TRBJ2-1, with TRBD2 matching over 14 bases. CDR1 is MGHRA and CDR2 is YSYEKL in the germline V gene. J gave up 6 bases and V 8 bases, and 3 bases lay outside the gene matches. The CDR3 has 14 residues. CDR3 sequence reads: CASGLAGGVNEQFF. Written as DNA, the CDR3 is TGCGCCAGCGGACTAGCGGGAGGTGTCAATGAGCAGTTCTTC.

The rearrangement joins TRBV7-3 to TRBJ2-3, with D possibly matching TRBD2 (6 bases). Trimming left V 4 bases short and J 4 bases short, with 15 bases between. CDR3 length: 15 amino acids. The germline CDR1 and CDR2 sequences are SGHTA and FQGTGA. The DNA of the CDR3 is TGTGCCAGCAGCTCCGTCGGAGGGCCTTCAGATACGCAGTATTTT. This translates into CASSSVGGPSDTQYF.

This clone appeared a single time. V gene TRBV25-1 combines with J gene TRBJ2-2; 10 bases map to TRBD2. The CDR3 length is 17 residues. With V trimmed by 3 bases and J by 8 bases, 12 bases remained unmatched. Germline lookup yields CDR1 MGHDK and CDR2 SYGVNS. In DNA, the CDR3 is TGTGCCAGCAGTGACGCTAGCGGGAGTATAAGGTCGGGGGAGCTGTTTTTT. Translated: CASSDASGSIRSGELFF.

This chain links TRBV7-3 with TRBJ1-2; 9 bases agree with TRBD1. The J segment lost 4 bases and the V segment lost 0 bases, leaving 6 bases of the junction unmatched. This CDR3 region has 16 residues. Germline values: CDR1 SGHTA, CDR2 FQGTGA. The CDR3 spells CASSLTPDRGFYGYTF. The CDR3 nucleotides read TGTGCCAGCAGCTTAACCCCCGACAGGGGGTTCTATGGCTACACCTTC.

The J gene is TRBJ2-7, the V gene TRBV6-5; tentative D call: TRBD2 (6 bases). Trimming removed 2 bases from V and 3 bases from J, with 11 bases in between. Germline CDR1 MNHEY, CDR2 SVGAGI. The CDR3 loop spans 14 amino acids. The CDR3 region has the DNA TGTGCCAGCAGTTACAATTACGGGAGCTACGAGCAGTACTTC. Translating gives CASSYNYGSYEQYF.

CDR3 loop: CASSLDPSGSSYNEQFF. As DNA, the CDR3 is TGTGCCAGCAGCTTAGATCCTAGCGGGAGCTCCTACAATGAGCAGTTCTTC. The chain employs TRBV11-2 and TRBJ2-1; 10 bases fit TRBD2. CDR3 length: 17 amino acids. Germline V gene data show CDR1 as SGHAT and CDR2 as FQNNGV. Trimming took 0 bases from V and 0 from J; bases not matched to a gene: 2.

The genes are TRBV11-2 and TRBJ2-3; TRBD2 agrees at 7 bases. There are 16 residues in the CDR3. J was trimmed by 3 bases and V by 0 bases; bases with no gene match: 6. Looked up from germline, CDR1 is SGHAT and CDR2 is FQNNGV. CDR3 bases: TGTGCCAGCAGCTTAGAGGGAGGGATGGGGACAGATACGCAGTATTTT. This translates into CASSLEGGMGTDTQYF.

The genes are TRBV18 and TRBJ2-7; D is perhaps TRBD1 (5 bases). Deletions cut 9 bases from V and 1 base from J, with 13 bases between. Germline CDR1 is KGHSH and CDR2 is LQKENI. CDR3 length: 13 amino acids. DNA for the CDR3: TGTGCCAGTACACCCGACAGTTCCTACGAGCAGTACTTC. Protein sequence: CASTPDSSYEQYF.

The chain employs TRBV7-6 and TRBJ2-5; D gene unclear. Trimming took off 1 base at V and 6 bases at J, with 6 bases between the two ends. The CDR3 runs 12 residues. The V gene's germline CDR1 is SGHVS and CDR2 FNYEAQ. CDR3 sequence (DNA): TGTGCCAGCAGCTTAGGCGTACAGACCCAGTACTTC. It encodes CASSLGVQTQYF.

This clone was observed once. The chain links TRBV5-4 to TRBJ2-1, with 7 bases lining up with TRBD2. The CDR3 spans 15 residues. With V trimmed by 4 bases and J by 4 bases, 8 bases remained unmatched. From germline, CDR1 is SGHNT and CDR2 YYREEE (reference sequence). In DNA form, the CDR3 reads TGTGCCAGCAGCCCACCGGGACTACAATACAATGAGCAGTTCTTC. As protein: CASSPPGLQYNEQFF.

The CDR3 DNA reads TGTGCCAGCAGTACAGGGGGAAACACTGAAGCTTTCTTT. Residues: CASSTGGNTEAFF. The gene calls are TRBV6-1 and TRBJ1-1, with TRBD1 matching over 8 bases. The CDR3 loop spans 13 amino acids. The V gene's germline CDR1 is MNHNS and CDR2 SASEGT. V lost 5 bases and J lost 2; bases outside the gene matches: 1.

V usage is TRBV4-3 and J usage is TRBJ2-4; 7 bases match TRBD1. CDR3 length equals 20 residues. V dropped 0 bases and J dropped 4; count of bases not matched to a gene: 18. Germline V gives CDR1 LGHNA, CDR2 YSLEER. CDR3: CASSQDIPARSGRGKNIQYF. Written as DNA, the CDR3 is TGCGCCAGCAGCCAAGATATCCCCGCCCGGAGCGGCAGGGGGAAAAACATTCAGTACTTC.

The chain couples TRBV9 to TRBJ1-3; 10 bases fit TRBD1. The CDR3 spans 18 residues. Germline loops: CDR1 SGDLS, CDR2 YYNGEE. With V trimmed by 3 bases and J by 0 bases, 9 bases remained unmatched. The CDR3 DNA reads TGTGCCAGCAGCGAGACAGGGGGCCTACTACCCTCTGGAAACACCATATATTTT. Translating gives CASSETGGLLPSGNTIYF.

The CDR3 region has the DNA TGTGCCTGGAGTCACGGGGGTGGTAGTCAGCCCCAGCATTTT. Its translation is CAWSHGGGSQPQHF. V gene TRBV30 combines with J gene TRBJ1-5, with D maybe TRBD1 (5 bases). Trimming took off 2 bases at V and 6 bases at J, with 14 bases between the two ends. Germline V gene lookup returns CDR1 GTSNPN and CDR2 SVGIG (reference sequence). This CDR3 is 14 amino acids long.

The J gene is TRBJ2-1, the V gene TRBV7-2; TRBD2 matches at 10 bases. The CDR3 is made up of 17 amino acids. V gave up 5 bases and J gave up 7 bases; unmatched junction bases: 14. CDR1 is SGHTA, CDR2 FQGNSA, per germline. DNA of the CDR3: TGTGCCAGCAGCCTTAGGGGAGCGGGAGGGCCGAGAAATGAGCAGTTCTTC. This translates into CASSLRGAGGPRNEQFF.

CDR3 bases: TGTGCCAGCAGGGGACTAGCGGGACAAGAGACCCAGTACTTC. Protein: CASRGLAGQETQYF. The rearrangement joins TRBV2 to TRBJ2-5, with 13 bases lining up with TRBD2. The CDR3 loop spans 14 amino acids. Germline V gene lookup returns CDR1 SNHLY and CDR2 FYNNEI. V was pared by 6 bases and J by 2 bases, with 0 bases of the junction left unmatched.

The chain is built from TRBV11-2 and TRBJ2-7, with 10 bases identical to TRBD2. The CDR3 extends over 14 amino acids. V trimming: 5 bases; J trimming: 4 bases; junction bases outside the gene matches: 5. The germline CDR1 and CDR2 sequences are SGHAT and FQNNGV. In nucleotides, the CDR3 is TGTGCCAGCAGCAAGCTAGCGGGAGTATACGAGCAGTACTTC. Translating it yields CASSKLAGVYEQYF.

This clone has a single count. The CDR3 DNA sequence: TGCGCCAGCAGCCAAGAGGGCATTGGTGGCTACACCTTC. Translated, it gives CASSQEGIGGYTF. V usage is TRBV4-3 and J usage is TRBJ1-2; D is undetermined. Germline CDR1 and CDR2: LGHNA and YSLEER. V gave up 0 bases and J gave up 7 bases, with 9 bases separating them. The CDR3 loop spans 13 amino acids.

This chain uses TRBV19 with TRBJ1-2; 7 bases map to TRBD1. The CDR3 totals 13 residues. With 9 bases clipped from V and 3 bases from J, the junction kept 7 bases outside the gene matches. Germline V gene lookup returns CDR1 LNHDA and CDR2 SQIVND (reference sequence). For the CDR3, the DNA is TGTGCCAGCAAAGGGGGCGTTGACTATGGCTACACCTTC. This codes for CASKGGVDYGYTF.

The chain links TRBV7-9 to TRBJ1-4; 10 bases align to TRBD1. Looked up from germline, CDR1 is SEHNR and CDR2 is FQNEAQ (reference sequence). The CDR3 contains 15 residues. Trimming removed 5 bases from V and 8 bases from J; junction bases left unmatched: 8. The CDR3 bases are TGTGCCAGCAGCCCGGACGGGACAGGGGACGAAAAACTGTTTTTT. Translated: CASSPDGTGDEKLFF.

V gene TRBV5-4 combines with J gene TRBJ2-2, with TRBD1 identical over 9 bases. V was pared by 5 bases and J by 4 bases, with 3 bases of the junction left unmatched. This CDR3 spans 14 amino acids. The V gene's germline CDR1 is SGHNT and CDR2 YYREEE (reference sequence). CDR3 bases: TGTGCCAGCAGGACGACAGGGGGCACCGGGGAGCTGTTTTTT. It specifies CASRTTGGTGELFF.

V and J are TRBV11-2 and TRBJ2-7; TRBD2 matches at 8 bases. Germline assignment: CDR1 SGHAT and CDR2 FQNNGV. This CDR3 comprises 15 residues. V trimming: 5 bases; J trimming: 3 bases; junction bases outside the gene matches: 9. CDR3 nucleotide sequence: TGTGCCAGCAGCCACCCTAGCGGGCCTTTCTACGAGCAGTACTTC. Amino acids: CASSHPSGPFYEQYF.